Listed here are 29 T cell receptor beta chains from one sample, sequenced in a study of shared clonotypes between healthy human individuals. Sequencing was performed with immunoSEQ multiplex PCR; in TCRdb, only in-frame clones are kept and a portion is missing. The sample has 2.5 million or so clones, around nine tenths seen once. Material for sequencing was naive CD4+ T cells sorted from blood. Subset in this sample: CD45RA+ positively selected. All receptors come from a man between 18 and 35 years old in good health.

Points on this clone: At the DNA level, this CDR3 is encoded by other sequences in the same sample as well. The chain has TRBV19 and TRBJ1-2; no clear D. The CDR3 extends over 13 amino acids. Germline loops: CDR1 LNHDA, CDR2 SQIVND (reference sequence). V was clipped by 0 bases and J by 1 base, with 3 bases between them. The CDR3 DNA follows: TGTGCCAGTAGTATAGACGGTAACTATGGCTACACCTTC. Its protein is CASSIDGNYGYTF. Variable domain in full (rest from reference TRBV19 and TRBJ1-2): DGGITQSPKYLFRKEGQNVTLSCEQNLNHDAMYWYRQDPGQGLRLIYYSQIVNDFQKGDIAEGYSVSREKKESFPLTVTSAQKNPTAFYLCASSIDGNYGYTFGSGTRLTVV.

The chain couples TRBV12-5 to TRBJ2-1; D is ambiguous. Trimming removed 5 bases at V and 1 base at J, with 6 bases between. CDR3 size: 13 residues. CDR1 is LGHNT and CDR2 is FRNRAP in the germline V gene. CDR3 sequence reads: CASGGRSYNEQFF. CDR3 nucleotide sequence: TGTGCTAGTGGTGGCCGGTCCTACAATGAGCAGTTCTTC.

The chain is built from TRBV28 and TRBJ2-5; 7 bases fit TRBD1. The assigned J gene may be wrong: the sequence end matches TRBJ2-7 better. The CDR3 is 15 amino acids. Germline assignment: CDR1 MDHEN and CDR2 SYDVKM. CDR3 in DNA: TGTGCCAGCAGTTCCCCCCCGACAGGGTCCTACGAGCAGTACTTC. Translation: CASSSPPTGSYEQYF.

V usage is TRBV10-2 and J usage is TRBJ2-3; unclear D gene. The CDR3 loop spans 14 amino acids. V dropped 6 bases and J dropped 2 bases, with 12 bases sitting between them. Germline assignment: CDR1 WSHSY and CDR2 SAAADI. CDR3 DNA: TGCGCCAGCAGCCGGCAAATCTCCACAGATACGCAGTATTTT. It is translated as CASSRQISTDTQYF.

The chain recombines TRBV9 with TRBJ2-2, with no clear D. This CDR3 region has 12 residues. Germline V CDR1 and CDR2: SGDLS, YYNGEE. V was clipped by 4 bases and J by 6 bases, with 7 bases between them. The CDR3 spells CASSLRPGELFF. CDR3 coding DNA: TGTGCCAGCAGCCTTCGACCCGGGGAGCTGTTTTTT.

This clone was seen only once. This sequence joins TRBV6-1 and TRBJ2-3, with D possibly matching TRBD2 (6 bases). The CDR3 is 12 amino acids. Germline CDR1 reads MNHNS; CDR2 reads SASEGT. The V end lost 7 bases, the J end lost 6 bases, and 11 bases lay between the germline ends. Here the CDR3 reads CASKRGRDTQYF. DNA of the CDR3: TGTGCCAGCAAACGGGGGAGGGATACGCAGTATTTT.

The genes are TRBV19 and TRBJ1-2, with D possibly TRBD1 on 6 matching bases. The germline V gene encodes CDR1 LNHDA and CDR2 SQIVND (reference sequence). CDR3 size: 14 residues. V was clipped by 6 bases and J by 8 bases, with 19 bases between them. The CDR3 sequence: CASSGRGPTGGYTF. CDR3 coding DNA: TGTGCCAGTAGCGGCAGGGGCCCCACGGGGGGCTACACCTTC.

The V call is TRBV5-1, the J call TRBJ2-1; 10 bases align to TRBD2. The germline CDR1 and CDR2 sequences are SGHRS and YFSETQ. The CDR3 has 15 residues. After removal of 3 bases from V and 5 bases from J, the junction contained 5 bases not matched to a gene. CDR3 DNA: TGCGCCAGCAGCTCCGGGACTAGCGAGAACAATGAGCAGTTCTTC. Translated: CASSSGTSENNEQFF.

The genes are TRBV2 and TRBJ2-1; D remains ambiguous. The CDR3 is 13 amino acids. Trimming shortened V by 3 bases and J by 6 bases, and 9 bases separated the two germline ends. Germline values: CDR1 SNHLY, CDR2 FYNNEI. The CDR3 loop is CASSEESINEQFF. In DNA, the CDR3 is TGTGCCAGCAGTGAGGAAAGTATCAATGAGCAGTTCTTC.

The chain joins TRBV19 to TRBJ1-5; 8 bases are shared with TRBD1. The germline gives CDR1 LNHDA, CDR2 SQIVND (reference sequence). The CDR3 is made up of 15 amino acids. V lost 7 bases, J lost 6 bases, and 11 bases stayed unmatched. As DNA, the CDR3 is TGTGCCAGTACCTTGGGACAGGTTTTCGGTCAGCCCCAGCATTTT. Residues: CASTLGQVFGQPQHF.

Notes on this clone: In the same sample, other DNA sequences code for this CDR3. This rearrangement joins TRBV7-2 to TRBJ2-3, with unresolved D. The V gene's germline CDR1 is SGHTA and CDR2 FQGNSA. Trimming pared 7 bases from V and 0 bases from J, leaving 2 bases between. This CDR3 has 11 amino acids. The CDR3 DNA follows: TGTGCCAGCACTAGCACAGATACGCAGTATTTT. This codes for CASTSTDTQYF.

The chain uses TRBV9 and TRBJ2-2, with TRBD2 matching 8 bases. The V segment lost 4 bases and the J segment 7 bases; nucleotides outside the gene matches: 9. The CDR3 is 15 amino acids. CDR1 and CDR2 from the germline V gene are SGDLS and YYNGEE. The CDR3 nucleotides are TGTGCCAGCAGCACCCTCGGGGGGGCCAGCGGGGAGCTGTTTTTT. It specifies CASSTLGGASGELFF.

The V gene is TRBV2, the J gene TRBJ2-3; 7 nucleotides agree with TRBD2. The CDR3 contains 17 residues. Germline V lookup: CDR1 SNHLY, CDR2 FYNNEI. The J segment lost 0 bases and the V segment lost 6 bases, leaving 12 bases of the junction unmatched. The CDR3 nucleotides read TGTGCCAGCAGGTGGGCGCGGGGGATTCGTAGCACAGATACGCAGTATTTT. Translation: CASRWARGIRSTDTQYF.

The chain carries TRBV18 and TRBJ2-3, with 11 bases fitting TRBD2. V lost 3 bases and J lost 4; bases outside the gene matches: 12. CDR1 and CDR2 from the germline V gene are KGHSH and LQKENI. This CDR3 is 18 amino acids long. CDR3 DNA: TGTGCCAGCTCACCTACTAGCGGGAGTTCCCGTTTCCCAGATACGCAGTATTTT. This gives the protein CASSPTSGSSRFPDTQYF.

Concerning this clone itself: It is likely a read error, because the conserved phenylalanine at the end of the CDR3 is missing. CDR3 DNA sequence: TGTGCCAGCAGAGCATTAACGGGTGGCTACACCCTC. Translating it yields CASRALTGGYTL. The chain couples TRBV25-1 to TRBJ1-2; D is ambiguous. CDR3 size: 12 residues. Between the trimmed V and J ends, which lost 6 bases and 7 bases, there was a span of 12 bases. CDR1 is MGHDK, CDR2 SYGVNS, per germline.

The chain employs TRBV6-6 and TRBJ1-2; unclear D gene. The CDR3 is made up of 14 amino acids. Germline values: CDR1 MNHNY, CDR2 SVGAGI (reference sequence). The V gene lost 2 bases and the J gene lost 4 bases, with 11 bases spanning the gap. CDR3 bases: TGTGCCAGCAGTTACGAGCGGGCTAGCTATGGCTACACCTTC. It specifies CASSYERASYGYTF.

A word on this clone: This sample includes further DNA sequences coding for the same CDR3. The rearrangement links TRBV29-1 to TRBJ2-7; D uncertain. Trimming pared 4 bases from V and 1 base from J, leaving 5 bases between. The CDR3 has 11 residues. The germline V gene encodes CDR1 SQVTM and CDR2 ANQGSEA. The CDR3 spells CSVAKSYEQYF. CDR3 bases: TGCAGCGTTGCGAAATCCTACGAGCAGTACTTC.

This rearrangement joins TRBV19 to TRBJ1-4, with 7 bases matching TRBD1. The CDR3 totals 16 residues. V shed 6 bases and J 5 bases; nucleotides not matched to a gene: 12. Germline assignment: CDR1 LNHDA and CDR2 SQIVND (reference sequence). CDR3 bases: TGTGCCAGTAGCAAAAGCCCGGGACAGAGGAATGAAAAACTGTTTTTT. Protein product: CASSKSPGQRNEKLFF.

The rearrangement links TRBV5-1 to TRBJ2-6; a weak D match, TRBD1 (6 bases). The germline CDR1 and CDR2 sequences are SGHRS and YFSETQ. The CDR3 runs to 16 residues. V was trimmed by 0 bases and J by 5 bases, leaving 12 bases between them. CDR3 in amino acids: CASSLAQGTRANVLTF. The CDR3 coding sequence is TGCGCCAGCAGCTTGGCTCAGGGGACGCGGGCCAACGTCCTGACTTTC.

The V gene is TRBV2, the J gene TRBJ2-3, with unresolved D. This CDR3 is built from 13 residues. Per the germline V gene, CDR1 is SNHLY and CDR2 is FYNNEI. V was clipped by 6 bases and J by 0 bases, with 7 bases between them. For the CDR3, the DNA is TGTGCCAGCAGAGGAAGCAGCACAGATACGCAGTATTTT. The encoded protein is CASRGSSTDTQYF.

The genes are TRBV5-1 and TRBJ1-1, with a weak D call TRBD1 (5 bases). CDR3 size: 14 residues. V lost 6 bases to trimming and J lost 0 bases, with 12 bases between them. CDR1 SGHRS and CDR2 YFSETQ come from the germline V gene. The CDR3 sequence is CASKAGMMNTEAFF. In nucleotides, the CDR3 is TGCGCCAGCAAGGCAGGGATGATGAACACTGAAGCTTTCTTT.

The chain is built from TRBV2 and TRBJ2-5; D is perhaps TRBD2 (5 bases). Trimming took off 1 base at V and 4 bases at J, with 13 bases between the two ends. The CDR3 covers 15 residues. CDR1 is SNHLY and CDR2 is FYNNEI in the germline V gene. The CDR3 region has the DNA TGTGCCAGCAGTGAAGGGCTAGCAACCGGAGAGACCCAGTACTTC. It is translated as CASSEGLATGETQYF. Drawing the rest from reference TRBV2 and TRBJ2-5, the complete variable domain is EPEVTQTPSHQVTQMGQEVILRCVPISNHLYFYWYRQILGQKVEFLVSFYNNEISEKSEIFDDQFSVERPDGSNFTLKIRSTKLEDSAMYFCASSEGLATGETQYFGPGTRLLVL.

This clone was recorded only once. The V and J genes are TRBV11-3 and TRBJ2-3, with D possibly called TRBD1 or TRBD2 (5 bases each). The germline V and J ends were trimmed by 1 base and 2 bases, with 7 bases remaining between them. Germline V gene sequence: CDR1 SGHNT, CDR2 YENEEA. This CDR3 comprises 14 residues. CDR3 in amino acids: CASSLAGLTDTQYF. CDR3 sequence (DNA): TGTGCCAGCAGCTTAGCGGGGCTCACAGATACGCAGTATTTT.

V is TRBV4-1 and J is TRBJ2-3, with unresolved D. This CDR3 comprises 14 residues. Trimming pared 4 bases from V and 4 bases from J, leaving 12 bases between. Germline V gives CDR1 MGHRA, CDR2 YSYEKL. CDR3 nucleotides: TGCGCCAGCAGCCCCCCCCAGCGCGCAGATACGCAGTATTTT. Translation gives CASSPPQRADTQYF.

About this clone: Likely a read error: the CDR3 ends without its conserved phenylalanine or tryptophan. It is unclear where the CDR3 begins or ends on the DNA, so no DNA is shown, and the CDR3 is as TCRdb lists it. The chain joins TRBV10-3 to TRBJ2-7; no check of the table's D call, TRBD1, against the DNA was made. The germline V gene has CDR1 ENHRY and CDR2 SYGVKD. The CDR3 sequence runs 8 residues, both termini included. The CDR3 loop reads CAISPPGL.

This chain connects TRBV7-9 to TRBJ2-3, with a tentative D call TRBD2 (6 bases). The CDR3 runs to 15 residues. Trimming cost V 1 base and J 4 bases, with 12 bases left between them. CDR1 is SEHNR and CDR2 is FQNEAQ in the germline V gene (reference sequence). The CDR3, as DNA: TGTGCCAGCAGCTTAGGAGGCCGCGGGGCAGATACGCAGTATTTT. Its translation: CASSLGGRGADTQYF.

The chain has TRBV7-2 and TRBJ2-1; the match to TRBD2 covers 10 bases. V was pared by 1 base and J by 8 bases, with 5 bases of the junction left unmatched. This CDR3 has 15 amino acids. Per germline, CDR1 SGHTA and CDR2 FQGNSA. CDR3 loop: CASSLGISGRYEQFF. CDR3 DNA sequence: TGTGCCAGCAGCTTAGGAATTAGCGGGAGGTATGAGCAGTTCTTC.

Concerning this clone: This same CDR3 is encoded by further DNA sequences in the sample. V gene TRBV2 combines with J gene TRBJ2-2; D not certain. This CDR3 contains 14 residues. Germline V CDR1 and CDR2: SNHLY, FYNNEI. V lost 8 bases, J lost 0 bases, and 10 bases lay in between. The CDR3 loop is CASSEQANTGELFF. CDR3 DNA sequence: TGTGCCAGCTCTGAGCAGGCGAACACCGGGGAGCTGTTTTTT. Using reference TRBV2 and TRBJ2-2 for the parts outside the CDR3, the full variable domain is EPEVTQTPSHQVTQMGQEVILRCVPISNHLYFYWYRQILGQKVEFLVSFYNNEISEKSEIFDDQFSVERPDGSNFTLKIRSTKLEDSAMYFCASSEQANTGELFFGEGSRLTVL.

This clone was recorded only once. V gene TRBV29-1 combines with J gene TRBJ2-1; 11 bases fit TRBD2. Germline CDR1 and CDR2: SQVTM and ANQGSEA. CDR3 length: 13 amino acids. V gave up 7 bases and J gave up 5 bases; unmatched junction bases: 4. The CDR3 region has the DNA TGCAGCGGTGCTAGCGGGGGGAACAATGAGCAGTTCTTC. Translation gives CSGASGGNNEQFF.